Below, one T cell receptor (beta chain) is given with its context. The antigen is undetermined. The data derive from a study of regulatory T cells in long-lasting Graves disease. Points from the study as a whole: Accuracy may have suffered from the small sample size. Persistent disease showed a preference for TRBV28, TRBJ1-2 and TRBJ2-5.

Per germline, CDR1 SQVTM and CDR2 ANQGSEA. The V gene lost 0 bases and the J gene lost 4 bases, with 23 bases spanning the gap. The CDR3 is 18 residues long. The authors built TCR beta libraries using iRepertoire HTBI primers and Arm-PCR of CDR3 regions. TCRdb re-derived calls from the multiplex PCR reads in MiXCR, one entry per CDR3 protein. The data contain about 500,000 distinct CDR3 sequences, about 16% of them singletons. Time point of the sample: newly diagnosed GD, antithyroid drugs for less than 3 months. RNA isolated from PBMCs was used to make the TCR library. It was by American Thyroid Association guidelines that Graves' disease was diagnosed. This same sample was also taken into another study, of T cells in Graves' hyperthyroidism and ophthalmopathy. Turning to that study: Orbital computed tomography and thyroid ultrasound, together with serum TRAb and thyroxine and clinical symptoms, were used for diagnoses.

The clonotype originates from a man aged 35-49 years with Graves disease. The starting material was peripheral blood mononuclear cells (PBMCs), obtained at new diagnosis, from a patient treated with antithyroid drugs. V usage is TRBV29-1 and J usage is TRBJ2-3; D may match TRBD1 or TRBD2 (6 bases each). This chain's CDR3 is CSVEEQRTGGPPADTQYF. The CDR3 DNA sequence: TGCAGCGTTGAAGAGCAGCGGACCGGGGGCCCGCCGGCAGATACGCAGTATTTT.